The sequence of this T cell receptor (beta chain) was determined in a study of long-term antiretroviral therapy in people with HIV. About the study: The oldest samples precede the 2015 immediate-ART recommendation by about a decade.

Study results and caveats: Clones that had undergone expansion before ART prevailed in the repertoire throughout all time points.

Each donor provided at least one pre-ART PBMC sample and at least two post-ART PBMC samples. Before they underwent DNA extraction, samples held about 1-10 million cryopreserved PBMC. The run of the v3.0 immunoSEQ assay was at survey level. TCRdb keeps only in-frame clones here, not all; method: immunoSEQ multiplex PCR. The profile shows 15,000 to 20,000 clones, 85% to 90% of them singletons. Points on this clone: Its antigen remains unidentified.

Unmatched junction bases numbered 8, after V lost 5 bases and J lost 8 bases. The CDR3 is 14 amino acids. Looked up from germline, CDR1 is SGHTA and CDR2 is FQGNSA. The sequencing used unsorted PBMCs, collected 6.9 years after starting antiretroviral therapy. The source of this sequence is a man aged 45-65 years with HIV. This chain links TRBV7-2 with TRBJ2-1, with TRBD1 matching over 8 bases. The DNA of the CDR3 is TGTGCCAGCAGCATAGGACAGGGTTTTGATGAGCAGTTCTTC. The encoded protein is CASSIGQGFDEQFF.